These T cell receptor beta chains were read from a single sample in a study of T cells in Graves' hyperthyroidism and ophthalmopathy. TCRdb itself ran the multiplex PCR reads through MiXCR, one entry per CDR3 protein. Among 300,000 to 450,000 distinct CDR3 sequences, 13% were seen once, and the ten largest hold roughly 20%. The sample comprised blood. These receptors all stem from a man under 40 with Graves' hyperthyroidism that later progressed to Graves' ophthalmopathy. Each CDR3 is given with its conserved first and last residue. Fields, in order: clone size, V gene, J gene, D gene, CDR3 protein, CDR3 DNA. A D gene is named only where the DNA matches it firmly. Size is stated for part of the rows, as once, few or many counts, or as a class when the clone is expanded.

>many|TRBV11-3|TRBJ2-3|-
CASSLIGAPDTQYF
TGTGCCAGCAGCTTAATTGGGGCCCCAGATACGCAGTATTTT
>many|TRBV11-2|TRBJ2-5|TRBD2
CASSVSGREETQYF
TGTGCCAGCAGCGTTAGCGGGAGAGAAGAGACCCAGTACTTC
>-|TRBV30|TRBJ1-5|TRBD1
CAWSSQGQGRQPQHF
TGTGCCTGGAGTTCCCAAGGACAGGGGCGTCAGCCCCAGCATTTT
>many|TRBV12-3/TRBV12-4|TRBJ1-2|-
CASSFRNYGYTF
TGTGCCAGCAGTTTTAGGAACTATGGCTACACCTTC
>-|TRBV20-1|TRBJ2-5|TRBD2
CSGIAGGPQETQYF
TGCAGTGGTATAGCGGGGGGGCCACAAGAGACCCAGTACTTC
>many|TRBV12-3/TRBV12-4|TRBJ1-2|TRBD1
CASSFEGAGYGYTF
TGTGCCAGCAGTTTTGAGGGGGCGGGCTATGGCTACACCTTC
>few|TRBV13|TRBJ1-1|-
CASSPSGWTEAFF
TGTGCCAGCAGCCCCTCGGGATGGACTGAAGCTTTCTTT
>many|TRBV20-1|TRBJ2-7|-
CSARVETVPYEQYF
TGCAGTGCTAGAGTCGAGACGGTGCCCTACGAGCAGTACTTC
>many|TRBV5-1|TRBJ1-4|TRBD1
CASSFGQGDEKLFF
TGCGCCAGCAGCTTCGGACAGGGGGACGAAAAACTGTTTTTT
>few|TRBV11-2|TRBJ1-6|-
CASSLPFSINPPLHF
TGTGCCAGCAGCCTTCCCTTCTCTATAAACCCACCCCTCCACTTT
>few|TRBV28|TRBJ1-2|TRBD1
CASTLPTGGYGYTF
TGTGCCAGCACCCTCCCGACAGGGGGGTATGGCTACACCTTC
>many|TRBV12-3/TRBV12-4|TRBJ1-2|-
CASSSGGYGYTF
TGTGCCAGCAGTTCCGGGGGCTATGGCTACACCTTC
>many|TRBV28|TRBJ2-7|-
CASFPGQGYEQYF
TGTGCCAGTTTCCCGGGGCAGGGGTACGAGCAGTACTTC
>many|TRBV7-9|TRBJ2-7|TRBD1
CASSSYRGFAYEQYF
TGTGCCAGCAGCTCGTACAGGGGATTCGCCTACGAGCAGTACTTC
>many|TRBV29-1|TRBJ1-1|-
CSVEGDTEAFF
TGCAGCGTTGAGGGGGACACTGAAGCTTTCTTT
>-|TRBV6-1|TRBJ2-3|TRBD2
CASSGRRGGGAADTQYF
TGTGCCAGCAGTGGAAGGAGGGGCGGGGGGGCCGCAGATACGCAGTATTTT
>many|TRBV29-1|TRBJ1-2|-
CSDGGFYGYTF
TGCAGTGATGGGGGCTTCTATGGCTACACCTTC
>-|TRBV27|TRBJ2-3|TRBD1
CASSSRRGRGTDTQYF
TGTGCCAGCAGTTCCCGCAGGGGGCGAGGCACAGATACGCAGTATTTT
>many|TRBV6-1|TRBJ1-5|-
CASSKQQNSNQPQHF
TGTGCCAGCAGTAAACAGCAAAATAGCAATCAGCCCCAGCATTTT
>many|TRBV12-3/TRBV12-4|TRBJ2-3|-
CASSPLGLTDTQYF
TGTGCCAGCAGCCCGCTCGGTTTGACAGATACGCAGTATTTT
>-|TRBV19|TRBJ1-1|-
CASSIRGSEAFF
TGTGCCAGTAGTATCCGGGGCAGTGAAGCTTTCTTT
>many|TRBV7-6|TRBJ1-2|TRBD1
CASGQTGAYGYTF
TGTGCCAGCGGGCAGACAGGGGCCTATGGCTACACCTTC
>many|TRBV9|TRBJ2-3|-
CASSVDKSTDTQYF
TGTGCCAGCAGCGTCGACAAGAGCACAGATACGCAGTATTTT
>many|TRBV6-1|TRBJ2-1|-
CASSLRYRREGNEQFF
TGTGCCAGCAGCCTTCGTTACCGACGGGAAGGCAATGAGCAGTTCTTC
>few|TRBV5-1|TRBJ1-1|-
CASSLVQGKPLNTEAFF
TGCGCCAGCAGCTTGGTGCAGGGGAAGCCCCTTAACACTGAAGCTTTCTTT
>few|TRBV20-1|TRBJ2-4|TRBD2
CSGGLAGLAKNIQYF
TGCAGCGGGGGGCTAGCGGGATTAGCCAAAAACATTCAGTACTTC
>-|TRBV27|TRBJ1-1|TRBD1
CASNPGQGADTEAFF
TGTGCCAGCAATCCAGGACAGGGGGCGGACACTGAAGCTTTCTTT
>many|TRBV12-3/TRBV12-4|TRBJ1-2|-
CASSWNYGYTF
TGTGCCAGCAGTTGGAACTATGGCTACACCTTC
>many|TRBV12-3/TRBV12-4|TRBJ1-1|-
CASRTSTGRTEAFF
TGTGCCAGCAGGACATCCACAGGGAGGACTGAAGCTTTCTTT
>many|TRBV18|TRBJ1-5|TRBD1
CASSLGQGGSNQPQHF
TGTGCCAGCTCACTAGGACAGGGGGGAAGCAATCAGCCCCAGCATTTT
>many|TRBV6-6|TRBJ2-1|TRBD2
CASSYSISGLAAYNEQFF
TGTGCCAGCAGTTACTCGATTTCGGGACTAGCGGCATACAATGAGCAGTTCTTC
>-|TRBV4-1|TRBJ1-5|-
CASSQLGGGRTHF
TGCGCCAGCAGCCAACTTGGGGGGGGAAGGACGCATTTT
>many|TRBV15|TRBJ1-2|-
CATSRDRGAMNGYTF
TGTGCCACCAGCAGAGATCGGGGGGCTATGAATGGCTACACCTTC
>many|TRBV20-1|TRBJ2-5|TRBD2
CSASSSGQETQYF
TGCAGTGCTAGTTCTAGCGGGCAAGAGACCCAGTACTTC
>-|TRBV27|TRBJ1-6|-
CASSRQISSYNSPLHF
TGTGCCAGCAGTAGACAGATAAGCTCCTATAATTCACCCCTCCACTTT
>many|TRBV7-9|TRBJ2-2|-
CASSFGQRRDTGELFF
TGTGCCAGCAGCTTTGGACAGCGGAGGGACACCGGGGAGCTGTTTTTT
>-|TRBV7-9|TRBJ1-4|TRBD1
CASSSYRTGDNEKLFF
TGTGCCAGCAGCTCTTACCGGACAGGCGATAATGAAAAACTGTTTTTT
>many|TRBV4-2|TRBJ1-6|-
CASSLVVLYNSPLHF
TGTGCCAGCAGCCTGGTGGTTCTCTATAATTCACCCCTCCACTTT
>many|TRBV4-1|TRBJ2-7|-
CASSQVRQASYEQYF
TGCGCCAGCAGCCAAGTACGCCAGGCTTCCTACGAGCAGTACTTC
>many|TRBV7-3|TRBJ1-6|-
CASSLGPRTPLGSPLHF
TGTGCCAGCAGCTTAGGGCCCCGGACCCCACTGGGTTCACCCCTCCACTTT
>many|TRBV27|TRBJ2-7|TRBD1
CASSKLPRDRGRHYEQYF
TGTGCCAGCAGTAAGCTCCCCCGGGACAGGGGGCGTCATTACGAGCAGTACTTC
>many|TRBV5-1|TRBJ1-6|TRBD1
CASSFGTGTNSPLHF
TGCGCCAGCAGCTTCGGGACAGGGACAAATTCACCCCTCCACTTT
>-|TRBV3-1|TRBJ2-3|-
CASSGAGGRTQYF
TGTGCCAGCAGTGGAGCCGGTGGGAGGACGCAGTATTTT
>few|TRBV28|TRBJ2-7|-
CASSHGGNSYEQYF
TGTGCCAGCAGTCACGGGGGAAACTCCTACGAGCAGTACTTC
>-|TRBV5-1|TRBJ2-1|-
CASSSAPDFISDEQFF
TGCGCCAGCAGCTCGGCACCCGACTTCATCAGCGATGAGCAGTTCTTC
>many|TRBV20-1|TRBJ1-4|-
CSARDHEGGDEKLFF
TGCAGTGCTAGAGATCATGAAGGGGGAGATGAAAAACTGTTTTTT
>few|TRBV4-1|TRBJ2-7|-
CASSHVGTGFRYEQYF
TGCGCCAGCAGCCATGTTGGTACAGGGTTTCGGTACGAGCAGTACTTC
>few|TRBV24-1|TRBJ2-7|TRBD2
CATSDGGVEQYF
TGTGCCACCAGTGATGGGGGGGTCGAGCAGTACTTC
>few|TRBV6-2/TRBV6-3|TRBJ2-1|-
CASSKSSLGSYNEQFF
TGTGCCAGCAGCAAATCGTCCTTGGGCTCCTACAATGAGCAGTTCTTC
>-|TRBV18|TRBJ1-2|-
CASSPTISEANYGYTF
TGTGCCAGCTCACCAACAATCTCAGAAGCTAACTATGGCTACACCTTC
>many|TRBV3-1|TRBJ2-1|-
CASSYVPSSYNEQFF
TGTGCCAGCAGCTATGTCCCTAGCTCCTACAATGAGCAGTTCTTC
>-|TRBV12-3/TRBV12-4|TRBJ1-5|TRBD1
CASSLDRGRSQPQHF
TGTGCCAGCAGTTTAGACAGGGGGCGCAGTCAGCCCCAGCATTTT
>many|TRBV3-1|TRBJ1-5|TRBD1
CASSQGDRSNQPQHF
TGTGCCAGCAGCCAAGGGGACAGAAGCAATCAGCCCCAGCATTTT
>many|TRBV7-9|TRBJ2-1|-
CASSASGPNNEQFF
TGTGCCAGCAGCGCCTCCGGGCCTAACAATGAGCAGTTCTTC
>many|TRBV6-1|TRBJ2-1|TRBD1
CASSPGTGDYNEQFF
TGTGCCAGCAGCCCCGGGACAGGAGACTACAATGAGCAGTTCTTC